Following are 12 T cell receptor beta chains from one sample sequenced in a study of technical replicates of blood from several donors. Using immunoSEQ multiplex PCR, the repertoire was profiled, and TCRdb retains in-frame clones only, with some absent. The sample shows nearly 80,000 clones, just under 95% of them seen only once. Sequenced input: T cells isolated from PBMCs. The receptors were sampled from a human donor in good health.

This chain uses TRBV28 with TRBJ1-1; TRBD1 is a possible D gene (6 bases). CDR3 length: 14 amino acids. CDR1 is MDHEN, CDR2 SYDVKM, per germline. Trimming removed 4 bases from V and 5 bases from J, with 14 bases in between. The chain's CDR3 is CASSSRDIGTEAFF. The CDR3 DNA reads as TGTGCCAGCAGTTCTCGGGACATTGGGACTGAAGCTTTCTTT.

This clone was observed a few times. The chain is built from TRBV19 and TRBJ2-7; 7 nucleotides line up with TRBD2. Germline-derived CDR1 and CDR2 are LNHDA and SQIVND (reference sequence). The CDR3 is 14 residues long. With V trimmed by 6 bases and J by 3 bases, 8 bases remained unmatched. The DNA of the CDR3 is TGTGCCAGTAGCGACGCTAGGGAGGGCTACGAGCAGTACTTC. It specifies CASSDAREGYEQYF.

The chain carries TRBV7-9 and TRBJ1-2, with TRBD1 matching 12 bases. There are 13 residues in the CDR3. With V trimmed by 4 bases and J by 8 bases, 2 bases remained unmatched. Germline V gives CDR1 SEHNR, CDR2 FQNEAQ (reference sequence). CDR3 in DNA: TGTGCCAGCAGCTGGGACAGGGGGCACGGCTACACCTTC. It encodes CASSWDRGHGYTF.

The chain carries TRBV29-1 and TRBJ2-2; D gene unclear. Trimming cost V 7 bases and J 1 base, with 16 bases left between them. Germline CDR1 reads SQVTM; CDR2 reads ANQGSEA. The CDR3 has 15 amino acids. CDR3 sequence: CSALSVPENTGELFF. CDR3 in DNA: TGCAGCGCCTTGTCAGTGCCAGAGAACACCGGGGAGCTGTTTTTT.

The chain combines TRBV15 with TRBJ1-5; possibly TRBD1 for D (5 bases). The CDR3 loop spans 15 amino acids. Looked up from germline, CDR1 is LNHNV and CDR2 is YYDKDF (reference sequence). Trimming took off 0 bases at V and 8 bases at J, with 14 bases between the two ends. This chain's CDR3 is CATSRDLQGYEPQHF. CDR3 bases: TGTGCCACCAGCAGAGATCTGCAGGGATATGAGCCCCAGCATTTT.

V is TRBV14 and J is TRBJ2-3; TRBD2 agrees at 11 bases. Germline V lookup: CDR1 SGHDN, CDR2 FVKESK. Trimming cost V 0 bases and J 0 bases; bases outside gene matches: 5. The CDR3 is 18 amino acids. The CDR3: CASSQDETSGASTDTQYF. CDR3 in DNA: TGTGCCAGCAGCCAAGATGAGACTAGCGGGGCTAGCACAGATACGCAGTATTTT.

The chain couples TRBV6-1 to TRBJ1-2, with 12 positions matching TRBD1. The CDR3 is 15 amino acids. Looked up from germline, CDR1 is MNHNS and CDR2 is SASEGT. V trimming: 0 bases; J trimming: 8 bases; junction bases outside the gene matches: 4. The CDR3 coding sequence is TGTGCCAGCAGTGAAGCCGGGACAGGGGGCGGAGGCTACACCTTC. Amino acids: CASSEAGTGGGGYTF.

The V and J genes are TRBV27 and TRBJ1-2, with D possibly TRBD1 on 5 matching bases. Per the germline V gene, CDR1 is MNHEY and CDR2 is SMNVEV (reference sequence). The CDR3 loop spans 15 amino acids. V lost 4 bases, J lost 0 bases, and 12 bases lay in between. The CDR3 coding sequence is TGTGCCAGCAGTTCCCGACAGATAGCTAACTATGGCTACACCTTC. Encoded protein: CASSSRQIANYGYTF.

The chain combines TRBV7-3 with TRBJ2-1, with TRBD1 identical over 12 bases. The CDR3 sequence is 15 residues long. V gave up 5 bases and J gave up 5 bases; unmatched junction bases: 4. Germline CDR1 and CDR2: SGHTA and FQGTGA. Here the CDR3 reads CASSMGQGADNEQFF. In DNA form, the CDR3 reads TGTGCCAGCAGCATGGGACAGGGGGCTGACAATGAGCAGTTCTTC.

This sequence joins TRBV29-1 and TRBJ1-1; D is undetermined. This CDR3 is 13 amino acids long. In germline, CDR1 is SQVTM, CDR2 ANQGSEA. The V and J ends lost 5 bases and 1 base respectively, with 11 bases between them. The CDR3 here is CSVSSRRNTEAFF. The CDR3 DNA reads TGCAGCGTTTCGTCTCGGAGGAACACTGAAGCTTTCTTT.

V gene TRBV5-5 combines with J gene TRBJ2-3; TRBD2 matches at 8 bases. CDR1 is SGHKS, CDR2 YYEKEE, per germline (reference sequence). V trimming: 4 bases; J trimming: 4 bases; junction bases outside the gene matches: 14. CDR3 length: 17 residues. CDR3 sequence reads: CASSHAGWAGGPDTQYF. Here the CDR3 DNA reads TGTGCCAGCAGCCATGCGGGTTGGGCGGGGGGCCCAGATACGCAGTATTTT.

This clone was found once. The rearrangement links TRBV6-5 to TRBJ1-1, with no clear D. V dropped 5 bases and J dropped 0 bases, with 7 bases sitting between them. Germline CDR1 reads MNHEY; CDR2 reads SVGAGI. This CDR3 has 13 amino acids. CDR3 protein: CASSLQLNTEAFF. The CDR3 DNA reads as TGTGCCAGCAGTCTACAGCTGAACACTGAAGCTTTCTTT.